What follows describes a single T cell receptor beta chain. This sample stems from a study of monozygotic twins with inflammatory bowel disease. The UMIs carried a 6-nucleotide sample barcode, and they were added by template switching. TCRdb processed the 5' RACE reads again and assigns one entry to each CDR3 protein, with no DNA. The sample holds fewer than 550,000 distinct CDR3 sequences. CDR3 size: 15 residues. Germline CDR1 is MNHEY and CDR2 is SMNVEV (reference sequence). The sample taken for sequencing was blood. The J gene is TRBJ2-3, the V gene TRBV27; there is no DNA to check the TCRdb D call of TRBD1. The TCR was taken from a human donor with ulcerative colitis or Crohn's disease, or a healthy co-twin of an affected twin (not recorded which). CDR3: CASSSFRGGADTQYF.